The sequence of this TCR beta chain was determined in a study of memory CD4+ T cells and cytomegalovirus serostatus. Germline V CDR1 and CDR2: SGHVS, FQNEAQ. The CDR3 has 13 residues. V shed 1 base and J shed 9 bases, with 10 bases lying between them. The assay was immunoSEQ multiplex PCR, and TCRdb's table has in-frame clones only and misses some. The sample consists of roughly 50,000 clones, roughly 84% of them appearing once. The sort gate was single viable CD3+CD4+CD8-CD45RO+ cells for memory CD4+ T cells. Serostatus was set by detecting CMV pp150, pp28, p38, p52 IgG. This TCR was sampled from an adult in good health and CMV-seronegative. Some clones in this sample may be carry-over from other donors' samples. The specimen was memory CD4+ T cells from blood. The genes are TRBV7-8 and TRBJ1-5; D gene ambiguous. CDR3 in amino acids: CASSLGGAGPQHF. In DNA form, the CDR3 reads TGTGCCAGCAGCTTAGGTGGAGCGGGGCCCCAGCATTTT.